This TCR beta chain originates from a study of cytomegalovirus exposure and HLA in healthy donors. Overall study findings and caveats: Most TCR sequences were seen very rarely across donors, but some public TCRs occurred in many. The study listed some 160 cytomegalovirus-associated TCR beta chains.

Germline V CDR1 and CDR2: SGHDT, YYEEEE. The CDR3 is 13 residues long. Deletions cut 4 bases from V and 9 bases from J, with 11 bases between. With regard to this clone: What it binds is unknown.

The PCR contained 60 Vbeta and 13 Jbeta primers. The table came from immunoSEQ multiplex PCR; TCRdb's copy has only in-frame clones and leaves some out. The sample lists under 200,000 clones, roughly 73% occurring once. Source material: PBMCs. The rearrangement joins TRBV5-6 to TRBJ1-6; no firm D call. This receptor was obtained from a woman in her 30s in good health and CMV-seronegative. The CDR3 DNA reads as TGTGCCAGCAGCGAGGGCTACGGTTCACCCCTCCACTTT. Encoded protein: CASSEGYGSPLHF. The variable domain in full, completed from reference TRBV5-6 and TRBJ1-6, reads DAGVTQSPTHLIKTRGQQVTLRCSPKSGHDTVSWYQQALGQGPQFIFQYYEEEERQRGNFPDRFSGHQFPNYSSELNVNALLLGDSALYLCASSEGYGSPLHFGNGTRLTVT.